Following are 23 T cell receptor beta chains from one sample sequenced in a study of radiation and T cells in renal cell carcinoma. Repertoires were generated with immunoSEQ multiplex PCR, while TCRdb's copy carries only in-frame clones and drops some. The sample has over 85,000 clones, over 65% seen once. Indicated time point: baseline pretreatment blood. Noted treatment: 15 Gy SBRT to primary tumor, nephrectomy 4 weeks later. Specimen: blood, collected from a patient whose treatment included radiotherapy and nephrectomy. The source of these receptors is a man in his sixties with renal cell carcinoma.

The CDR3 nucleotides read TGTGCCAGCAGCGGACCGGGAGAAGGTCAGCCCCAGCATTTT. Encoded protein: CASSGPGEGQPQHF. The V call is TRBV7-6, the J call TRBJ1-5, with D hard to call. There are 14 residues in the CDR3. CDR1 SGHVS and CDR2 FNYEAQ come from the germline V gene. V lost 5 bases, J lost 6 bases, and 14 bases lay in between.

The chain joins TRBV7-8 to TRBJ2-3; D is possibly TRBD2 (6 bases). This CDR3 is built from 15 residues. CDR1 and CDR2 (germline): SGHVS, FQNEAQ. The germline V and J ends were trimmed by 6 bases and 2 bases, with 15 bases remaining between them. This CDR3 reads CASREAGRSTDTQYF. Written as DNA, the CDR3 is TGTGCCAGCAGGGAGGCGGGGCGGTCCACAGATACGCAGTATTTT.

The chain couples TRBV7-2 to TRBJ2-2; D is undetermined. CDR1 and CDR2 from the germline V gene are SGHTA and FQGNSA. The CDR3 totals 13 residues. Trimming took 1 base from V and 7 from J, leaving 7 bases between them. The CDR3 DNA sequence: TGTGCCAGCAGCTTAGGGTGGGGCGGGGAGCTGTTTTTT. It encodes CASSLGWGGELFF.

The rearrangement links TRBV30 to TRBJ2-3; D not certain. Trimming took off 0 bases at V and 2 bases at J, with 6 bases between the two ends. CDR1 GTSNPN and CDR2 SVGIG come from the germline V gene (reference sequence). This CDR3 has 13 residues. The DNA of the CDR3 is TGTGCCTGGAGTGTACTTACCACAGATACGCAGTATTTT. Translation: CAWSVLTTDTQYF.

The rearrangement uses TRBV10-2 and TRBJ1-5; weak D call: TRBD1 (5 bases). The V end was cut by 6 bases, the J end by 2 bases, with 8 bases between. CDR1 is WSHSY and CDR2 is SAAADI in the germline V gene. CDR3 length: 13 residues. CDR3 DNA: TGCGCCAGCAGCCCGGGGGGCAATCAGCCCCAGCATTTT. Translated: CASSPGGNQPQHF.

The J gene is TRBJ1-2, the V gene TRBV2; tentative D call: TRBD1 (6 bases). The V gene's germline CDR1 is SNHLY and CDR2 FYNNEI. CDR3 length: 13 amino acids. The V end was cut by 6 bases, the J end by 6 bases, with 14 bases between. CDR3 DNA sequence: TGTGCCAGCAGGAGTGGGGGCAGTCATGGCTACACCTTC. Encoded protein: CASRSGGSHGYTF. Full variable domain (rest looked up from reference TRBV2 and TRBJ1-2): EPEVTQTPSHQVTQMGQEVILRCVPISNHLYFYWYRQILGQKVEFLVSFYNNEISEKSEIFDDQFSVERPDGSNFTLKIRSTKLEDSAMYFCASRSGGSHGYTFGSGTRLTVV.

The rearrangement links TRBV9 to TRBJ2-6, with 8 bases aligning to TRBD1. The CDR3 has 20 residues. Trimming cost V 0 bases and J 4 bases; bases outside gene matches: 15. Germline assignment: CDR1 SGDLS and CDR2 YYNGEE. The CDR3 DNA follows: TGTGCCAGCAGCGTAGCCCCAAGCGGACAGGGAAGAACCGGGGCCAACGTCCTGACTTTC. As protein: CASSVAPSGQGRTGANVLTF.

The chain recombines TRBV28 with TRBJ1-1; D not resolved. V lost 1 base and J 1 base, leaving 13 bases between the germline ends. Germline V gene data show CDR1 as MDHEN and CDR2 as SYDVKM. This CDR3 spans 16 amino acids. The CDR3, as DNA: TGTGCCAGCAGTTTATCCCCGGGCATTGAGAACACTGAAGCTTTCTTT. It is translated as CASSLSPGIENTEAFF.

This clone is medium-sized (0.01 to 0.1%) in the sample. This chain joins TRBV6-5 and TRBJ2-7; D might be TRBD2 (5 bases). The CDR3 has 14 residues. Germline assignment: CDR1 MNHEY and CDR2 SVGAGI. Trimming removed 0 bases from V and 2 bases from J, with 8 bases in between. The CDR3 is CASSYSDSTYEQYF. CDR3 bases: TGTGCCAGCAGTTACTCGGACTCGACCTACGAGCAGTACTTC.

CDR3 sequence: CASSPQGGGNQPQHF. CDR3 nucleotide sequence: TGTGCCAGCAGTCCTCAGGGTGGGGGCAATCAGCCCCAGCATTTT. The chain carries TRBV28 and TRBJ1-5; D is possibly TRBD1 (5 bases). The CDR3 is made up of 15 amino acids. Germline loops: CDR1 MDHEN, CDR2 SYDVKM. Trimming cost V 5 bases and J 2 bases, with 13 bases left between them.

The chain uses TRBV5-1 and TRBJ1-5; 7 bases map to TRBD1. CDR1 and CDR2 from the germline V gene are SGHRS and YFSETQ. This CDR3 contains 15 residues. V lost 0 bases and J lost 6; bases outside the gene matches: 6. The DNA of the CDR3 is TGCGCCAGCAGCTTGGCCGGGACAGCGGTTCAGCCCCAGCATTTT. Translation: CASSLAGTAVQPQHF.

The V call is TRBV27, the J call TRBJ1-4; a weak D match, TRBD1 (5 bases). Per germline, CDR1 MNHEY and CDR2 SMNVEV (reference sequence). Trimming stripped 4 bases from V and 5 bases from J, with 8 bases between. This CDR3 has 13 residues. The CDR3 DNA sequence: TGTGCCAGCAGTTCCCGGGGCAATGAAAAACTGTTTTTT. Protein product: CASSSRGNEKLFF.

The rearrangement links TRBV29-1 to TRBJ2-3; TRBD1 is a possible D gene (6 bases). CDR3 length: 16 residues. V gave up 3 bases and J gave up 2 bases, with 18 bases separating them. Per the germline V gene, CDR1 is SQVTM and CDR2 is ANQGSEA. The CDR3 DNA reads TGCAGCGTTGAGGGGGCGGCCTACACTCACACAGATACGCAGTATTTT. Translation gives CSVEGAAYTHTDTQYF.

CDR3 in amino acids: CASSLISSSSYNEQFF. The CDR3 DNA reads TGTGCCAGCAGCTTAATTTCTTCTAGCAGCTACAATGAGCAGTTCTTC. The chain recombines TRBV7-2 with TRBJ2-1; D is perhaps TRBD2 (5 bases). The CDR3 runs to 16 residues. Germline assignment: CDR1 SGHTA and CDR2 FQGNSA. The germline V and J ends were trimmed by 2 bases and 3 bases, with 14 bases remaining between them.

This clone was recorded a few times. The V and J genes are TRBV2 and TRBJ2-5; D is ambiguous. The CDR3 consists of 13 residues. Germline values: CDR1 SNHLY, CDR2 FYNNEI. V was pared by 6 bases and J by 2 bases, with 10 bases between. The DNA for the CDR3 is TGTGCCAGCAGGCCGGGCCTTCAAGAGACCCAGTACTTC. Translation gives CASRPGLQETQYF.

The gene calls are TRBV4-1 and TRBJ2-5, with D perhaps matching TRBD1 or TRBD2 (5 bases each). Germline values: CDR1 MGHRA, CDR2 YSYEKL. The CDR3 sequence is 15 residues long. Trimming shortened V by 1 base and J by 3 bases, and 12 bases separated the two germline ends. The CDR3 DNA follows: TGCGCCAGCAGCCAAGCAAGCCAGGGAGAAGAGACCCAGTACTTC. Translating gives CASSQASQGEETQYF.

V and J are TRBV7-2 and TRBJ2-7, with unresolved D. Germline-derived CDR1 and CDR2 are SGHTA and FQGNSA. This CDR3 has 16 residues. V lost 4 bases to trimming and J lost 0 bases, with 16 bases between them. This CDR3 reads CASSYPAGPSSYEQYF. CDR3 sequence (DNA): TGTGCCAGCAGCTACCCCGCCGGGCCAAGCTCCTACGAGCAGTACTTC.

This chain connects TRBV7-9 to TRBJ2-5; the D is unclear. CDR3 length equals 14 residues. Between the trimmed V and J ends, which lost 2 bases and 5 bases, there was a span of 12 bases. From germline, CDR1 is SEHNR and CDR2 FQNEAQ (reference sequence). As DNA, the CDR3 is TGTGCCAGCAGCTTAAGCATCCGGGCCGAGACCCAGTACTTC. Translation: CASSLSIRAETQYF.

J is TRBJ2-1 and V is TRBV5-1; D gene ambiguous. The V gene lost 0 bases and the J gene lost 6 bases, with 10 bases spanning the gap. Germline V gene data show CDR1 as SGHRS and CDR2 as YFSETQ. The CDR3 is 14 amino acids. Here the CDR3 DNA reads TGCGCCAGCAGCTTGGGGGTTTCGGGCAATGAGCAGTTCTTC. Amino acids: CASSLGVSGNEQFF.

This chain links TRBV19 with TRBJ2-5; 7 positions match TRBD1. The CDR3 extends over 14 amino acids. The V gene's germline CDR1 is LNHDA and CDR2 SQIVND (reference sequence). Trimming cost V 1 base and J 5 bases; bases outside gene matches: 4. The CDR3 is CASSIGQGLETQYF. CDR3 DNA sequence: TGTGCCAGTAGTATAGGACAGGGATTGGAGACCCAGTACTTC. The complete variable domain, with remaining parts taken from reference TRBV19 and TRBJ2-5, reads DGGITQSPKYLFRKEGQNVTLSCEQNLNHDAMYWYRQDPGQGLRLIYYSQIVNDFQKGDIAEGYSVSREKKESFPLTVTSAQKNPTAFYLCASSIGQGLETQYFGPGTRLLVL.

This rearrangement joins TRBV2 to TRBJ2-1; D is perhaps TRBD2 (5 bases). The CDR3 is made up of 12 amino acids. The V end was cut by 7 bases, the J end by 2 bases, with 6 bases between. Germline CDR1 reads SNHLY; CDR2 reads FYNNEI. The DNA for the CDR3 is TGTGCCAGCATCGGGACCTACAATGAGCAGTTCTTC. It is translated as CASIGTYNEQFF. Full variable domain (outside the CDR3, taken from reference TRBV2 and TRBJ2-1): EPEVTQTPSHQVTQMGQEVILRCVPISNHLYFYWYRQILGQKVEFLVSFYNNEISEKSEIFDDQFSVERPDGSNFTLKIRSTKLEDSAMYFCASIGTYNEQFFGPGTRLTVL.

The V call is TRBV19, the J call TRBJ2-5, with 8 bases fitting TRBD1. The V gene end was trimmed by 1 base and the J gene end by 4 bases; junction bases not matched to a gene: 8. The V gene's germline CDR1 is LNHDA and CDR2 SQIVND (reference sequence). The CDR3 is 16 residues long. Here the CDR3 reads CASSIALGQGGETQYF. The DNA of the CDR3 is TGTGCCAGTAGTATAGCTCTAGGACAGGGAGGAGAGACCCAGTACTTC.

This chain links TRBV11-2 with TRBJ2-3, with D uncertain. CDR1 is SGHAT, CDR2 FQNNGV, per germline. V gave up 0 bases and J gave up 1 base, with 5 bases separating them. This CDR3 spans 14 amino acids. This CDR3 reads CASSLDRGTDTQYF. The CDR3 DNA reads TGTGCCAGCAGCTTAGATCGGGGCACAGATACGCAGTATTTT.